This T cell receptor beta chain derives from a study of type 1 and type 2 diabetes patients (dated by TCRdb to the mid-2010s). Some background on the complete study: Ten or so type 1 diabetes patients, four type 2 diabetes patients and roughly six nondiabetic controls were recruited in China to form the cohort. Across the study, CD4+ and CD8+ T cells were positively selected from PBMCs using CD4 or CD8 MicroBeads on MACS columns. Altogether, roughly 18 million paired-end reads were produced across the whole study. TCRbeta repertoires were profiled by high-throughput sequencing in the study to compare type 1 diabetes, type 2 diabetes and nondiabetic individuals. Type 2 diabetes patients were used as a disease comparison group for the type 1 diabetes patients. When approximately 19-cycle amplification was compared with approximately 25-cycle amplification, V gene usage looked similar, suggesting that primer efficiencies were similar and PCR bias was random. TCRbeta libraries were sequenced paired-end on Illumina HiSeq 2000 or MiSeq instruments.

The investigation overall reported the following: The study groups were not matched for age and gender, which could bias interpretation. Only a limited number of T2D and control samples were sequenced, so some T1D-only HECs might also appear in more T2D or control samples. Type 2 diabetes and control samples had highly correlated V and J gene usage patterns, with an average between-sample correlation of approximately 0.97. Type 2 diabetes patients had few highly-expanded CD4+ clones, median one, accounting for a median approximately 3.8% of reads. In both CD4+ and CD8+ T cells, type 2 diabetes repertoires were highly diverse, with diversity significantly greater than that of type 1 diabetes repertoires.

V is pared back by 7 bases and J by 3 bases, with 15 bases lying between the germline termini. The germline V gene gives CDR1 as SGHTA and CDR2 as FQGNSA. The CDR3 starts with the cysteine, ends with the phenylalanine, and has 15 residues. Solely the CDR3 DNA is kept, with 45 bases framed from the first base. Remarks on this clonotype: No antigen is known for it. Base qualities are missing; no much larger clone stands one base away.

Sequenced using an Illumina MiSeq. Genomic DNA from sorted T cell subsets was used as template for TCRbeta CDR3 amplification. Multiplex PCR with 30 forward and 13 reverse primers amplified the TCRbeta CDR3 region. PCR products were purified with AMPure XP beads, then indices and adaptors were added in a second 25-cycle PCR. Before sequencing, the QIAquick Gel Extraction Kit was used to gel-purify the libraries. The original methods were these. FLASH was used to merge the paired-end reads, and IgBLAST was used to align the reads to IMGT V, D and J germline references. Reads with below 70% alignment identity to germline references were discarded, and about 11,000,000 reads were retained study-wide. CDR3 boundaries, reading frame and productivity were assigned following IMGT definitions. Highly-expanded clones were defined as clones making up 1% or more of reads, and normalized Shannon entropy was used to measure diversity. Group differences in Shannon entropy were tested with unpaired two-tailed t-tests. In TCRdb, the public reads were trimmed at Q25 with fastp and aligned with MiXCR, with productive beta chains retained. Rows with a matching CDR3 protein are joined into one entry that keeps the most common DNA and genes. The authors' filters were not applied to this entry. The table for this sample lists approximately 260,000 distinct CDR3 sequences; 40% to 50% of them were counted only once. The ten largest clones represent roughly 15% of the sample.

Standard classification criteria for type 1 or type 2 diabetes were met by all diabetic patients, and glucose and C-peptide were assessed by WHO-recommended methods. Donors were excluded if they had other autoimmune diseases or infections within the previous four weeks. Ten milliliters of peripheral blood were drawn from each participant. LymphoPrep density separation was used to isolate PBMCs. Sequenced sample: peripheral blood mononuclear cells (PBMCs). This sequence originates from a man younger than 30 with type 2 diabetes. The sequence joins TRBV7-2 to TRBJ2-2, with the D gene not confidently named. The nucleotide sequence is given as TGTGCCAGCAACCCTATTATTACCCACACCGGGGAGCTGTTTTTT. Its protein product is CASNPIITHTGELFF. Reference TRBV7-2 and TRBJ2-2 genes cover what lies past the CDR3, so the full variable domain is GAGVSQSPSNKVTEKGKDVELRCDPISGHTALYWYRQSLGQGLEFLIYFQGNSAPDKSGLPSDRFSAERTGGSVSTLTIQRTQQEDSAVYLCASNPIITHTGELFFGEGSRLTVL.